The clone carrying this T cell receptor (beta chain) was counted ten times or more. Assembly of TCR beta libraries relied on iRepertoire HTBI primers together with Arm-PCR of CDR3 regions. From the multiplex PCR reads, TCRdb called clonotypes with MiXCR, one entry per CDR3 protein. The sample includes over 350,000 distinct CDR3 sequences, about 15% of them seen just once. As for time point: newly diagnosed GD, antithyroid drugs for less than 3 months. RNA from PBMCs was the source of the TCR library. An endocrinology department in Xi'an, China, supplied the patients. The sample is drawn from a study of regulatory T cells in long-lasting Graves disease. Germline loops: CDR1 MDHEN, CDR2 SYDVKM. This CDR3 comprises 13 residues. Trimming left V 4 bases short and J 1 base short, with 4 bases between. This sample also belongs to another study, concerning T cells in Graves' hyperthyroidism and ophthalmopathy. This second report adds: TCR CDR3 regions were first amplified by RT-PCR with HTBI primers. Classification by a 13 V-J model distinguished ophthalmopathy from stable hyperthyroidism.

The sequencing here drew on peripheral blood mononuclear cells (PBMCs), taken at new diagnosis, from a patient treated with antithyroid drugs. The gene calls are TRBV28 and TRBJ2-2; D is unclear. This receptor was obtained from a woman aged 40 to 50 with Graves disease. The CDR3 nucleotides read TGTGCCAGCAGTTCCGTGAACACCGGGGAGCTGTTTTTT. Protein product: CASSSVNTGELFF.